A selection of T cell receptor beta chains follows, all from one sample in a study of cytomegalovirus exposure and HLA in healthy donors. Clones were read by immunoSEQ multiplex PCR, and TCRdb kept only the in-frame ones, dropping some. The table shows over 100,000 clones, with nearly 65% occurring only once. The sequenced sample consisted of PBMCs. The receptor set was obtained from a man in his forties or fifties in good health and CMV-seropositive. The conserved cysteine and the conserved F or W are not part of the CDR3 here.

TRBJ2-7 12 TRBV6-6 ASSYEGLAYEQY
TRBJ1-4 10 TRBV29-1 SAGQDYEKLF
TRBJ1-1 12 TRBV27 ASSPGGWNTEAF
TRBJ1-6 11 TRBV19 ASMADYNSPLH
TRBJ1-5 11 TRBV5-8 ASSRDSRQPQH
TRBJ2-7 13 TRBV11-2 ASSISSGFAYEQY
TRBJ2-3 12 TRBV7-2 ATGRLAGENTQY
TRBJ2-3 12 TRBV10-2 ASGAGGSLDTQY
TRBJ1-5 13 TRBV2 ASSEEGGSNQPQH
TRBJ2-7 10 TRBV2 AGRDSDYEQY
TRBJ2-3 11 TRBV19 ASTDSITDTQY
TRBJ1-1 11 TRBV2 ASSVPPGTEAF
TRBJ2-5 11 TRBV27 ASSLRREETQY
TRBJ2-7 14 TRBV7-8 ASSSRNGESYYEQY
. 10 TRBV29-1 SVDSGAAEQY
TRBJ2-3 13 TRBV28 ASSLSGQGIDTQY
TRBJ1-6 12 TRBV5-1 ASSPGQGGSPLH
TRBJ1-3 14 TRBV28 ASSLYSGGGADTIY
TRBJ2-5 9 TRBV20-1 SATASWEQY
TRBJ2-2 15 TRBV7-3 ASSLTTSGAGTGELF
TRBJ1-4 12 TRBV7-2 ASSLDRGHEKLF
TRBJ2-2 14 TRBV7-9 ASSQGLAVNTGELF
TRBJ2-2 13 TRBV7-2 ASSSGTALTGELF
TRBJ1-4 11 TRBV28 ASGGGVNEKLF
TRBJ2-5 13 TRBV5-1 ASSLDTGGGETQY
TRBJ1-1 13 TRBV18 ASSPVGAGGTEAF
TRBJ2-7 10 TRBV5-4 ASSTQGNEQY
TRBJ1-1 11 TRBV18 ASSVGENTEAF
TRBJ2-2 12 TRBV19 ASSIAQNTGELF
TRBJ2-2 14 TRBV7-9 ASSLSGGANTGELF
. 12 TRBV2 ASREGSSSYEQY
TRBJ2-5 12 TRBV6-1 ASGDGGGRETQY
TRBJ2-2 13 TRBV14 ASSTTGVDTGELF
TRBJ2-7 11 TRBV4-3 ASSQDVASEQY
TRBJ2-5 14 TRBV7-7 ASSLVGTGNGETQY
TRBJ2-7 10 TRBV7-9 SSSLMGDEQY
TRBJ1-2 11 TRBV19 ATDPGWDYGYT
TRBJ2-7 12 TRBV13 ASRPSSGSYEQY
TRBJ2-2 13 TRBV2 ASRASGRNTGELF
TRBJ2-2 11 TRBV5-1 ASTGGNTGELF
TRBJ1-4 13 TRBV4-3 ASSRTGGPNEKLF
TRBJ2-1 12 TRBV6-5 ASSRDSVAAEQF
TRBJ1-1 14 TRBV19 ASSSLGRRAGTEAF
TRBJ1-2 14 TRBV4-3 ASSRISGGRGDGYT
TRBJ2-5 13 TRBV7-2 ASSLLAGGLETQY
TRBJ1-4 13 TRBV2 ASSRNRGRGEKLF
TRBJ2-7 9 TRBV20-1 SARQGPEQY
TRBJ2-3 12 TRBV5-1 ASSSGGQWDTQY
TRBJ2-1 9 TRBV25-1 ASSVLAEQF
TRBJ1-4 12 TRBV7-9 ASSPGTDNEKLF
TRBJ2-7 11 TRBV19 ASSGQETYEQY
TRBJ2-3 13 TRBV7-3 ASSGGGGAGDTQY
TRBJ2-5 12 TRBV6-1 ASSEPGLAGSQY
TRBJ1-1 13 TRBV9 ASSAGGRTNTEAF
TRBJ2-3 15 TRBV10-3 AISGGKRGSNADTQY
TRBJ1-1 11 TRBV19 ASSVGGLTEAF
TRBJ1-2 13 TRBV4-2 ASSPDSGPGDSYT